This TCR beta chain appears in the sequencing data of a study of CD8 T cells in Susac syndrome. Trimming took off 3 bases at V and 11 bases at J, with 5 bases between the two ends. The CDR3 totals 10 residues. RNA was extracted with the RNeasy kit, and a quantity of roughly 0.5 to 1 ug was reverse transcribed using random hexamers. TCRdb re-analysed the immunoSEQ multiplex PCR reads in MiXCR, keeping a single row per CDR3 protein. The sample records 200,000 to 250,000 distinct CDR3 sequences, 85% to 95% being singletons. The rearrangement joins TRBV12-3 or TRBV12-4 to TRBJ2-1; D not certain. The receptor's source is a human donor with Susac syndrome. Sequenced input: CD4+ T cells from PBMCs. CDR3 coding DNA: TGTGCCAGCAGTTTCCCCAAGCAGTTCTTC. Translating gives CASSFPKQFF.